The present entry profiles one TCR beta chain with its context. Together with a sample-barcoded 5' primer, a J-beta primer mix was included in a second PCR lasting roughly 7 to 11 cycles. TCRdb fed the 5' RACE reads into MiXCR, producing one record per CDR3 protein. Of approximately 850,000 distinct CDR3 sequences detected, 58% appear once; the ten largest clones hold approximately 23%. Germline CDR1 is MNHEY and CDR2 is SMNVEV (reference sequence). The CDR3 is 17 residues long. The V gene end was trimmed by 4 bases and the J gene end by 0 bases; junction bases not matched to a gene: 11. This sample was taken from a study of blood T cells in healthy people across ages.

The sample was blood. The receptor comes from a man aged 30-40 years in good health. This chain connects TRBV27 to TRBJ2-7, with 8 bases that match TRBD1. The CDR3, as DNA: TGTGCCAGCAGTTCATTGGGGACAGGAAGGAGCTCCTACGAGCAGTACTTC. Protein: CASSSLGTGRSSYEQYF.